This TCR beta chain was sequenced in a study of blood T cell repertoires in COVID-19. As for the study in general: The origin of the acute and convalescent COVID-19 samples was the United States, Italy and Spain. Nucleic acid was either cDNA or gDNA, and it came from T cells, B-cell-depleted T cells, or PBMCs.

Profiling relied on immunoSEQ multiplex PCR, and the TCRdb table lists in-frame clones only, not all of them. The sample includes 91,000 or so clones, about 87% of them seen just once. Germline V gives CDR1 MGHRA, CDR2 YSYEKL. V lost 4 bases to trimming and J lost 5 bases, with 17 bases between them. CDR3 length: 15 residues. This sequence joins TRBV4-1 and TRBJ1-2; D may be TRBD1 (5 bases). This receptor was obtained from a human donor in a cohort sampled during active COVID-19. Sequences were obtained from peripheral blood. The CDR3 nucleotides are TGCGCCAGCAGCCGGGGGGACGGCAGTATTTATGGCTACACCTTC. Its protein is CASSRGDGSIYGYTF.